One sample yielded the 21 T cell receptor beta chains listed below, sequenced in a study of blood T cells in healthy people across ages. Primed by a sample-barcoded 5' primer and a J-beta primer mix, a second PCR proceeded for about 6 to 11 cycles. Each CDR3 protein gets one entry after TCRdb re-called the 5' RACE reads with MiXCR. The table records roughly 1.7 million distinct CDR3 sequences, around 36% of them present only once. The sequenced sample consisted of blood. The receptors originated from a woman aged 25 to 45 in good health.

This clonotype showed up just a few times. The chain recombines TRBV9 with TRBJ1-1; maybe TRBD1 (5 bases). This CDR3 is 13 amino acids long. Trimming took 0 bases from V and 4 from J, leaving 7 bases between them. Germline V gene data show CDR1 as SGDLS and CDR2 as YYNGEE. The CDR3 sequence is CASSVDGGTEAFF. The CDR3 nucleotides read TGTGCCAGCAGCGTAGATGGGGGCACTGAAGCTTTCTTT.

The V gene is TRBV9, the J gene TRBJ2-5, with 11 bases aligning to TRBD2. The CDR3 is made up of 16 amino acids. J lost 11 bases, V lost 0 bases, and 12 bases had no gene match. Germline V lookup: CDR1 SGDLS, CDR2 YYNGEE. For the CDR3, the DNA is TGTGCCAGCAGCGTAGTGGGTAGCGGGAGGGGTAATGAGCAGTACTTC. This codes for CASSVVGSGRGNEQYF.

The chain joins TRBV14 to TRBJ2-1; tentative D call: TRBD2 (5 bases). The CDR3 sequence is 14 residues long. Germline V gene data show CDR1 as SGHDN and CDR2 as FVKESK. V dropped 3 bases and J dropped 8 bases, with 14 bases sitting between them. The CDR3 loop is CASSHRGPADEQFF. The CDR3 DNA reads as TGTGCCAGCAGCCACCGCGGGCCTGCCGATGAGCAGTTCTTC. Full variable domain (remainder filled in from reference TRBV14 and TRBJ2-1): EAGVTQFPSHSVIEKGQTVTLRCDPISGHDNLYWYRRVMGKEIKFLLHFVKESKQDESGMPNNRFLAERTGGTYSTLKVQPAELEDSGVYFCASSHRGPADEQFFGPGTRLTVL.

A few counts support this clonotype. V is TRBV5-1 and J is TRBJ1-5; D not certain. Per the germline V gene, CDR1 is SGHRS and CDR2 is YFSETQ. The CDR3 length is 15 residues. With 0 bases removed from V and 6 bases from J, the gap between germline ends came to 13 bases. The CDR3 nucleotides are TGCGCCAGCAGCTTGGACGGGCAACGGGGTCAGCCCCAGCATTTT. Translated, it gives CASSLDGQRGQPQHF.

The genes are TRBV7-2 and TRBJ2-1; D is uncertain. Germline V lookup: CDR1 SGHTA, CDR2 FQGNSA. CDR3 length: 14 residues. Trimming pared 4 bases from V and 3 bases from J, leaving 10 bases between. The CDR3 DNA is TGTGCCAGCAGCTCCGGGTCTTACTACAATGAGCAGTTCTTC. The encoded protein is CASSSGSYYNEQFF. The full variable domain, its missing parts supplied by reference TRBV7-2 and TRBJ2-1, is GAGVSQSPSNKVTEKGKDVELRCDPISGHTALYWYRQSLGQGLEFLIYFQGNSAPDKSGLPSDRFSAERTGGSVSTLTIQRTQQEDSAVYLCASSSGSYYNEQFFGPGTRLTVL.

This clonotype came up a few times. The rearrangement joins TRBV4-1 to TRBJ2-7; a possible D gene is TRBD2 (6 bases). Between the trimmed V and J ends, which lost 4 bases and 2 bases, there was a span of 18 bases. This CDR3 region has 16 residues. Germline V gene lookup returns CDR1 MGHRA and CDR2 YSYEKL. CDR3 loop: CASSPAGVGGPYEQYF. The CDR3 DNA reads TGCGCCAGCAGCCCAGCCGGGGTCGGGGGACCCTACGAGCAGTACTTC.

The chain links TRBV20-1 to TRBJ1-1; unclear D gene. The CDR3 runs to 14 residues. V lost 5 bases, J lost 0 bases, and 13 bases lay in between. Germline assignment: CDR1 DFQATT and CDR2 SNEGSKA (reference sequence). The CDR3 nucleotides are TGCAGTGCTGCCGACTACGCGTTGAACACTGAAGCTTTCTTT. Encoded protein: CSAADYALNTEAFF.

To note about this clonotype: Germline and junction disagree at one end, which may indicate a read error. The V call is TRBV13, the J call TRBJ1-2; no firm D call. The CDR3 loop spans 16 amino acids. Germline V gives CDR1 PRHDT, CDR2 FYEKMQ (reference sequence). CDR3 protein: CANSLAGLQANYGYTF. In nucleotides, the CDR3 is TGTGCCAACAGCTTAGCGGGGTTGCAAGCTAACTACGGCTACACCTTC.

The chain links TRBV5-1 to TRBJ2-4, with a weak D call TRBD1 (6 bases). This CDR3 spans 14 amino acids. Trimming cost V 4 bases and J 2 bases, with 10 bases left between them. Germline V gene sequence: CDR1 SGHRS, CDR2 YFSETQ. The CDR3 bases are TGCGCCAGCAGCCCGGACAGCTCCAAAAACATTCAGTACTTC. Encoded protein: CASSPDSSKNIQYF.

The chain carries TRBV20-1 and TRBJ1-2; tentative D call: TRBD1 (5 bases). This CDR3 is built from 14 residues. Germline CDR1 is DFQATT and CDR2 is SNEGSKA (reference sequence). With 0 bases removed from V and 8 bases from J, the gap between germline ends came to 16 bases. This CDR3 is CSAREGHPYEGYTF. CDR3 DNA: TGCAGTGCTAGAGAAGGACATCCCTACGAGGGCTACACCTTC.

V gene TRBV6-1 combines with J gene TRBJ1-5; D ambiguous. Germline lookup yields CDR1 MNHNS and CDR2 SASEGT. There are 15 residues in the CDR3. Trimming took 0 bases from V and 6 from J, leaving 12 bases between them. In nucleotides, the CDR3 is TGTGCCAGCAGTGAAGCGGCCTCAAAGGGTCAGCCCCAGCATTTT. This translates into CASSEAASKGQPQHF.

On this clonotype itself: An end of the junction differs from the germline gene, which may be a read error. CDR3 coding DNA: TGTGCCAGCGGCCAAGATCGGGGCCAGCGGTACACCTTC. Protein sequence: CASGQDRGQRYTF. This chain uses TRBV3-1 with TRBJ1-2; D is perhaps TRBD1 (5 bases). Germline loops: CDR1 LGHDT, CDR2 YNNKEL (reference sequence). The length of the CDR3 is 13 residues.

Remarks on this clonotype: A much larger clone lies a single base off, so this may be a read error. This CDR3 is CSVPAETGVNEQFF. The CDR3, as DNA: TGCAGCGTTCCGGCCGAGACAGGGGTCAATGAGCAGTTCTTC. The rearrangement links TRBV29-1 to TRBJ2-1, with TRBD1 matching 8 bases. Per the germline V gene, CDR1 is SQVTM and CDR2 is ANQGSEA. CDR3 length equals 14 residues. The V gene end was trimmed by 5 bases and the J gene end by 6 bases; junction bases not matched to a gene: 9.

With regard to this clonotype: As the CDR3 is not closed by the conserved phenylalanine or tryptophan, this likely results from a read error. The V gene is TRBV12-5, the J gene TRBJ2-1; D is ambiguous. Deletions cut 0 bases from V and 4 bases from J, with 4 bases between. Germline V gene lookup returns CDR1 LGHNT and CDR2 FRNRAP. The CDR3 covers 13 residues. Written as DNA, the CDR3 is TGTGCTAGTGGTTTGGTAGGTTACAATGAGCAGTTCTCC. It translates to CASGLVGYNEQFS.

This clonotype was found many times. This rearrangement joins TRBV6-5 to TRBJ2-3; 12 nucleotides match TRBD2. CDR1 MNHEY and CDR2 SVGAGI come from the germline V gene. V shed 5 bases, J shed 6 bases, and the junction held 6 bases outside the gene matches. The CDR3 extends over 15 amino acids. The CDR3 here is CASSLAGGPSDTQYF. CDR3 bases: TGTGCCAGCAGTCTAGCGGGAGGGCCGTCTGATACGCAGTATTTT.

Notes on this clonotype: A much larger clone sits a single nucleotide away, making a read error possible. Written as DNA, the CDR3 is TGCAGCGTTGACGGGGCCCGGGCGCAAGAGACCCAGTACTTC. This translates into CSVDGARAQETQYF. The chain recombines TRBV29-1 with TRBJ2-5; D might be TRBD1 or TRBD2, each matching 5 bases. Germline loops: CDR1 SQVTM, CDR2 ANQGSEA. This CDR3 has 14 residues. The ends were cut back, 3 bases at V and 2 bases at J, with 13 bases in the middle.

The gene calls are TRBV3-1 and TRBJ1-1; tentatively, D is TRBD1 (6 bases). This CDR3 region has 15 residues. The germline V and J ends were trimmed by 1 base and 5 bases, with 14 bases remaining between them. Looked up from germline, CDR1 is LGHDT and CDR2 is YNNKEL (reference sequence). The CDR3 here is CASSQVTPGETEAFF. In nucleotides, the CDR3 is TGTGCCAGCAGCCAAGTAACGCCAGGGGAAACTGAAGCTTTCTTT. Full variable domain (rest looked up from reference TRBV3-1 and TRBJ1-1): DTAVSQTPKYLVTQMGNDKSIKCEQNLGHDTMYWYKQDSKKFLKIMFSYNNKELIINETVPNRFSPKSPDKAHLNLHINSLELGDSAVYFCASSQVTPGETEAFFGQGTRLTVV.

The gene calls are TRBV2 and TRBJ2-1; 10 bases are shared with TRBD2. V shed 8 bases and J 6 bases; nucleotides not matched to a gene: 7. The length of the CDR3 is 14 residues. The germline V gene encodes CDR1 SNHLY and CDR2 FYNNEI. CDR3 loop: CASSGLAGANEQFF. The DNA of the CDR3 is TGTGCCAGCTCGGGCCTAGCGGGAGCCAATGAGCAGTTCTTC.

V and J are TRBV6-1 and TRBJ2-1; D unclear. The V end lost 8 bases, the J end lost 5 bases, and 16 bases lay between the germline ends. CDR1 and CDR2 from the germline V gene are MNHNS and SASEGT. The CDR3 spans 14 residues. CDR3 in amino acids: CASRKLGIDNEQFF. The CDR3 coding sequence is TGTGCCAGCCGGAAGCTAGGTATCGACAATGAGCAGTTCTTC.

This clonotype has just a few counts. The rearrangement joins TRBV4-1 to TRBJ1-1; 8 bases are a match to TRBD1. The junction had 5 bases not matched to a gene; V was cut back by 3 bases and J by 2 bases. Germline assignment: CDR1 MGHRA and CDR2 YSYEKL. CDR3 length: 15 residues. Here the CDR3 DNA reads TGCGCCAGCAGCCATCGGGACAGGATAAACACTGAAGCTTTCTTT. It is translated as CASSHRDRINTEAFF.

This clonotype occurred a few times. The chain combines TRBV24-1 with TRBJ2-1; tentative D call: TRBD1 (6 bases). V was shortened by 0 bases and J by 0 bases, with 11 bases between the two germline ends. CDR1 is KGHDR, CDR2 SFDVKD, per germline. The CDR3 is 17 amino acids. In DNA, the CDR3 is TGTGCCACCAGTGATTTGCGTCCAGGGGTCTCCTACAATGAGCAGTTCTTC. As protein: CATSDLRPGVSYNEQFF.